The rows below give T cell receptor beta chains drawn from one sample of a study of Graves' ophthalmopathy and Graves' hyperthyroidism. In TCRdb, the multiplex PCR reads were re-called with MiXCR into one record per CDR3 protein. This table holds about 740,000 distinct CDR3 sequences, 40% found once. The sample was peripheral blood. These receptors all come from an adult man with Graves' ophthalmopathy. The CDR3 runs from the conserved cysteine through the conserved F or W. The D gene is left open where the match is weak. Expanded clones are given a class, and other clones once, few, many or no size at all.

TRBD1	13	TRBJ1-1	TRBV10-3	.	CAANRQGNTEAFF	TGTGCCGCCAACCGACAGGGGAACACTGAAGCTTTCTTT
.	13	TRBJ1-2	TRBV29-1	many	CGVDNRYQYGYTF	TGCGGCGTTGACAACAGGTACCAATATGGCTACACCTTC
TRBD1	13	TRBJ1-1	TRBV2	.	CASSMTGESRAFF	TGTGCCAGCAGTATGACAGGGGAGAGTCGAGCTTTCTTT
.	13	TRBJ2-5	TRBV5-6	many	CASSSRVGETQYF	TGTGCCAGCAGCAGCAGGGTTGGGGAGACCCAGTACTTC
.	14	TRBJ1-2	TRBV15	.	CATSRGTELYGYTF	TGTGCCACCAGCAGAGGGACAGAGCTCTATGGCTACACCTTC
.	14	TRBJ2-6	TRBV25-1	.	CASSDTSGANVLTF	TGTGCCAGCAGTGATACCTCTGGGGCCAACGTCCTGACTTTC
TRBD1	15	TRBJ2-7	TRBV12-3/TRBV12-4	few	CASSKSWDSSYEQYF	TGTGCCAGCAGCAAGAGTTGGGACAGCTCCTACGAGCAGTACTTC
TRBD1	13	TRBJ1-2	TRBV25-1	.	CARGRQGNYGYTF	TGTGCTAGAGGTCGACAGGGAAACTATGGCTACACCTTC
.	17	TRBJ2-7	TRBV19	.	CASSPRAAAGTSYEQYF	TGTGCCAGTAGTCCACGTGCCGCGGCGGGGACAAGTTACGAGCAGTACTTC
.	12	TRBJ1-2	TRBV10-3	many	CAITDSLQGYTF	TGTGCCATCACAGACAGTCTCCAAGGCTACACCTTC
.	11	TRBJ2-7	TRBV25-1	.	CASSLMGSQYF	TGTGCCAGCAGTTTAATGGGTTCCCAGTACTTC
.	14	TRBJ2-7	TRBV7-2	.	CASSLGGQGGEQYF	TGTGCCAGCAGCTTAGGGGGGCAGGGAGGCGAGCAGTACTTC
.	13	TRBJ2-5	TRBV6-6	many	CASSSPGSETQYF	TGTGCCAGCAGTTCGCCGGGGTCAGAGACCCAGTACTTC
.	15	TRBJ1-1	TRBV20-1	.	CSATEDNLRYTEAFF	TGCAGTGCTACCGAGGACAACTTGAGATACACTGAAGCTTTCTTT
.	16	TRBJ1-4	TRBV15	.	CATSRTAGFIREKLFF	TGTGCCACCAGCAGGACAGCGGGGTTTATACGTGAAAAACTGTTTTTT
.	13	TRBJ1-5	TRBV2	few	CASSQLGDQPQHF	TGTGCCAGCAGCCAGCTAGGGGATCAGCCCCAGCATTTT
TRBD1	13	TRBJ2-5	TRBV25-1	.	CAALGQEGETQYF	TGTGCCGCGCTGGGACAGGAGGGGGAGACCCAGTACTTC
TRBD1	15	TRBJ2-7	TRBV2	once	CASSYGQGRRNEQYF	TGTGCCAGCAGTTACGGACAGGGAAGGAGGAACGAGCAGTACTTC
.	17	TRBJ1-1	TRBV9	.	CASSVADFPGTNTEAFF	TGTGCCAGCAGCGTAGCTGATTTCCCGGGGACGAACACTGAAGCTTTCTTT
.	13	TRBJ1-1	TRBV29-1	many	CSVMGPAGGEAFF	TGCAGCGTGATGGGACCGGCCGGAGGTGAAGCTTTCTTT